Below are 16 T cell receptor beta chains sequenced from a single sample in a study of T cells after yellow fever vaccination. TCRdb re-analysed the 5' RACE reads in MiXCR, keeping a single row per CDR3 protein. The sample consists of some 340,000 distinct CDR3 sequences, about 10% of them appearing once. Material: CD4+ T cells sorted from PBMCs, obtained 45 days after the yellow fever booster vaccination. These receptor sequences come from a man aged 18 to 29 who received the YFV17D yellow fever vaccine.

V usage is TRBV5-1 and J usage is TRBJ1-1; 10 bases agree with TRBD1. The CDR3 covers 16 residues. Germline lookup yields CDR1 SGHRS and CDR2 YFSETQ. Trimming removed 5 bases from V and 1 base from J; junction bases left unmatched: 8. The CDR3 sequence: CASRWGQGRGNTEAFF. The CDR3 nucleotides read TGCGCCAGCAGATGGGGACAGGGGAGGGGGAACACTGAAGCTTTCTTT. Full variable domain (missing parts from reference TRBV5-1 and TRBJ1-1): KAGVTQTPRYLIKTRGQQVTLSCSPISGHRSVSWYQQTPGQGLQFLFEYFSETQRNKGNFPGRFSGRQFSNSRSEMNVSTLELGDSALYLCASRWGQGRGNTEAFFGQGTRLTVV.

The rearrangement uses TRBV20-1 and TRBJ2-3; D possibly uses TRBD1 or TRBD2 (5 bases each). CDR1 and CDR2 from the germline V gene are DFQATT and SNEGSKA (reference sequence). This CDR3 is 14 amino acids long. V dropped 6 bases and J dropped 2 bases, with 15 bases sitting between them. CDR3 sequence: CSAPEGLNTDTQYF. The CDR3 bases are TGCAGTGCCCCAGAGGGGCTGAACACAGATACGCAGTATTTT.

There are a few counts of this clonotype. The rearrangement uses TRBV7-9 and TRBJ2-2; tentatively, D is TRBD1 (6 bases). The V end was cut by 5 bases, the J end by 4 bases, with 11 bases between. This CDR3 region has 14 residues. CDR1 and CDR2 from the germline V gene are SEHNR and FQNEAQ (reference sequence). The CDR3 bases are TGTGCCAGCAGCCTAGACAGGACCACCGGGGAGCTGTTTTTT. Translating it yields CASSLDRTTGELFF.

This clonotype has only a few counts. The chain links TRBV5-4 to TRBJ1-1; TRBD1 aligns across 11 bases. With 4 bases clipped from V and 11 bases from J, the junction kept 22 bases outside the gene matches. There are 18 residues in the CDR3. Per the germline V gene, CDR1 is SGHNT and CDR2 is YYREEE (reference sequence). In nucleotides, the CDR3 is TGTGCCAGCAGCCTCATTTACCGGGACAGGGGGACCAGCCCAAGGGCTTTCTTT. It codes for CASSLIYRDRGTSPRAFF.

This clonotype was detected many times. The V gene is TRBV7-2, the J gene TRBJ2-7; the match to TRBD2 covers 7 bases. The length of the CDR3 is 16 residues. The V gene's germline CDR1 is SGHTA and CDR2 FQGNSA. CDR3 residues: CASSLDSGFSSGSLTV. The CDR3 DNA is TGTGCCAGCAGCTTAGATAGTGGATTCTCTAGCGGCTCTCTCACAGTC.

This clonotype was detected only a few times. This chain joins TRBV24-1 and TRBJ2-3, with D hard to call. V was trimmed by 8 bases and J by 4 bases, leaving 12 bases between them. CDR1 KGHDR and CDR2 SFDVKD come from the germline V gene. The CDR3 contains 13 residues. CDR3 in amino acids: CATTEDESDTQYF. CDR3 nucleotide sequence: TGTGCCACCACGGAAGACGAGTCAGATACGCAGTATTTT.

The genes are TRBV12-3 or TRBV12-4 and TRBJ2-1; 12 bases align to TRBD2. This CDR3 spans 15 amino acids. The trim removed 6 bases at V and 9 bases at J, leaving 9 bases unmatched. CDR3 nucleotide sequence: TGTGCCAGCAGGCCTACTAGCGGGGGGCGGGGTGAGCAGTTCTTC. Amino acid sequence: CASRPTSGGRGEQFF.

This sequence joins TRBV7-8 and TRBJ2-1; 9 positions match TRBD2. Looked up from germline, CDR1 is SGHVS and CDR2 is FQNEAQ. The ends lost 3 bases at V and 3 bases at J; junction bases unmatched: 9. CDR3 length equals 17 residues. CDR3 region: CASSLRIGGGGYNEQFF. CDR3 sequence (DNA): TGTGCCAGCAGCTTGAGGATTGGCGGGGGGGGCTACAATGAGCAGTTCTTC.

This clonotype was recorded a few times. CDR3 nucleotide sequence: TGTGCCAGCAGCCAAGCCGGGAAACAATCGGGGGAGCAGTACTTC. This sequence encodes CASSQAGKQSGEQYF. The V call is TRBV3-1, the J call TRBJ2-7, with a weak D call TRBD2 (5 bases). CDR3 size: 15 residues. The V end lost 1 base, the J end lost 7 bases, and 17 bases lay between the germline ends. Germline CDR1 reads LGHDT; CDR2 reads YNNKEL (reference sequence).

The chain has TRBV24-1 and TRBJ2-1; 8 bases fit TRBD2. After removal of 2 bases from V and 7 bases from J, the junction contained 3 bases not matched to a gene. The germline gives CDR1 KGHDR, CDR2 SFDVKD. CDR3 length: 14 amino acids. The CDR3 bases are TGTGCCACCAGTGATTACACGGGGGGGAATGAGCAGTTCTTC. This translates into CATSDYTGGNEQFF.

This clonotype has a handful of counts. The chain is built from TRBV7-2 and TRBJ2-1; TRBD1 matches 10 bases. CDR1 is SGHTA and CDR2 is FQGNSA in the germline V gene. J lost 3 bases, V lost 5 bases, and 4 bases had no gene match. The CDR3 has 15 amino acids. This CDR3 reads CASSVGQGVYNEQFF. CDR3 DNA sequence: TGTGCCAGCAGCGTTGGACAGGGGGTCTACAATGAGCAGTTCTTC.

This clonotype was seen repeatedly, ten times or more. The V gene is TRBV3-1, the J gene TRBJ1-1; D ambiguous. With 0 bases removed from V and 1 base from J, the gap between germline ends came to 6 bases. The length of the CDR3 is 14 residues. Germline V gene lookup returns CDR1 LGHDT and CDR2 YNNKEL (reference sequence). The CDR3 is CASSQEYRNTEAFF. In DNA, the CDR3 is TGTGCCAGCAGCCAAGAGTACAGGAACACTGAAGCTTTCTTT.

CDR3 DNA sequence: TGTGCCAGCAGTTACTCGAGGGTAAAGGGCTATGGCTACACCTTC. It codes for CASSYSRVKGYGYTF. The chain recombines TRBV6-5 with TRBJ1-2; D unresolved. Germline V gene data show CDR1 as MNHEY and CDR2 as SVGAGI. CDR3 length: 15 residues. V lost 0 bases and J 4 bases, leaving 12 bases between the germline ends.

The V call is TRBV20-1, the J call TRBJ1-2, with unresolved D. Germline V gives CDR1 DFQATT, CDR2 SNEGSKA (reference sequence). The V and J ends lost 2 bases and 4 bases respectively, with 20 bases between them. There are 16 residues in the CDR3. The CDR3 DNA is TGCAGTGCTAGACCTTTTGACACGGTCTTGGTCTATGGCTACACCTTC. Its protein product is CSARPFDTVLVYGYTF.

This chain joins TRBV11-2 and TRBJ2-3, with TRBD1 as a possible D gene (6 bases). This CDR3 contains 16 residues. Trimming took 1 base from V and 0 from J, leaving 11 bases between them. The germline CDR1 and CDR2 sequences are SGHAT and FQNNGV. CDR3 protein: CASSLGAGASTDTQYF. The CDR3 nucleotides read TGTGCCAGCAGCTTAGGGGCAGGGGCTAGCACAGATACGCAGTATTTT. Using reference TRBV11-2 and TRBJ2-3 for the parts outside the CDR3, the full variable domain is EAGVAQSPRYKIIEKRQSVAFWCNPISGHATLYWYQQILGQGPKLLIQFQNNGVVDDSQLPKDRFSAERLKGVDSTLKIQPAKLEDSAVYLCASSLGAGASTDTQYFGPGTRLTVL.

The chain recombines TRBV7-2 with TRBJ2-3, with 8 bases fitting TRBD1. With 4 bases clipped from V and 6 bases from J, the junction kept 3 bases outside the gene matches. CDR3 size: 13 residues. Germline loops: CDR1 SGHTA, CDR2 FQGNSA. Written as DNA, the CDR3 is TGTGCCAGCAGCTCCCGGACAGGGGATACGCAGTATTTT. It translates to CASSSRTGDTQYF.